The 23 T cell receptor beta chains in this list originate from one sample, sequenced in a study of neurological immune-mediated disorders. TCRdb ran MiXCR on the 5' RACE reads and lists one entry per CDR3 protein. The data contain about 59,000 distinct CDR3 sequences, about 12% of them singletons. Sequenced input: PBMCs. The receptors here all came from a woman aged 60-75 years with HTLV-1-associated myelopathy (HAM/TSP).

The chain links TRBV4-1 to TRBJ2-3; D ambiguous. There are 13 residues in the CDR3. Per the germline V gene, CDR1 is MGHRA and CDR2 is YSYEKL. V dropped 0 bases and J dropped 6 bases, with 7 bases sitting between them. In nucleotides, the CDR3 is TGCGCCAGCAGCCAAGATCTGGGGGATACGCAGTATTTT. Its translation is CASSQDLGDTQYF.

Ten or more counts support this clonotype. The chain employs TRBV5-1 and TRBJ2-1, with 9 bases aligning to TRBD1. With 4 bases clipped from V and 12 bases from J, the junction kept 17 bases outside the gene matches. The CDR3 is 16 amino acids. Germline V lookup: CDR1 SGHRS, CDR2 YFSETQ. CDR3 sequence: CASSQNTGQGSFGQFF. The CDR3 coding sequence is TGCGCCAGCAGCCAAAATACGGGACAGGGTTCCTTTGGGCAGTTCTTC.

This clonotype showed up many times. This sequence joins TRBV5-1 and TRBJ1-1, with TRBD1 matching 8 bases. From germline, CDR1 is SGHRS and CDR2 YFSETQ. The V gene end was trimmed by 3 bases and the J gene end by 5 bases; junction bases not matched to a gene: 9. This CDR3 region has 15 residues. In nucleotides, the CDR3 is TGCGCCAGCAGCTGGGACGGTCAGGGGGCTACTGAAGCTTTCTTT. Residues: CASSWDGQGATEAFF.

There are many counts of this clonotype. V is TRBV20-1 and J is TRBJ2-2; TRBD1 matches 8 bases. The CDR3 loop spans 15 amino acids. V was pared by 3 bases and J by 6 bases, with 9 bases of the junction left unmatched. Germline lookup yields CDR1 DFQATT and CDR2 SNEGSKA (reference sequence). CDR3 sequence: CSARKATGVPGELFF. The DNA of the CDR3 is TGCAGTGCTAGGAAAGCGACAGGGGTGCCCGGGGAGCTGTTTTTT.

Ten or more counts support this clonotype. V usage is TRBV19 and J usage is TRBJ1-1, with a possible D match to TRBD1 (6 bases). Trimming removed 4 bases at V and 1 base at J, with 13 bases between. The CDR3 runs 15 residues. Germline V gives CDR1 LNHDA, CDR2 SQIVND (reference sequence). CDR3 sequence reads: CASSNWDTENTEAFF. The CDR3 nucleotides read TGTGCCAGTAGTAACTGGGACACCGAGAACACTGAAGCTTTCTTT.

The sample holds many counts of this clonotype. The CDR3 loop reads CASSDRNQPQHF. The CDR3 DNA reads as TGTGCCAGCAGCGACAGGAATCAGCCCCAGCATTTT. This chain uses TRBV12-3 or TRBV12-4 with TRBJ1-5, with a tentative D call TRBD1 (6 bases). CDR3 size: 12 residues. V was pared by 6 bases and J by 4 bases, with 7 bases between.

With respect to this clonotype: Germline is not matched at one junction end, which may reflect a read error. The V and J genes are TRBV7-6 and TRBJ2-5; TRBD2 agrees at 7 bases. The V gene's germline CDR1 is SGHVS and CDR2 FNYEAQ. The CDR3 spans 15 residues. Here the CDR3 reads CVSSPTWGGQETQYF. CDR3 coding DNA: TGTGTCAGCAGCCCCACTTGGGGGGGGCAAGAGACCCAGTACTTC.

Regarding this clonotype: Its ends do not fully match the called genes, so a read error is possible. The genes are TRBV5-1 and TRBJ1-1; D ambiguous. This CDR3 contains 13 residues. The V gene's germline CDR1 is SGHRS and CDR2 YFSETQ. The CDR3 DNA sequence: TGCGACAGCAGCTTTGAGGTGATCACTGAAGCTTTCTTT. As protein: CDSSFEVITEAFF.

In its sample, this clonotype was seen many times. The chain links TRBV5-1 to TRBJ2-7; TRBD2 matches at 14 bases. J lost 3 bases, V lost 2 bases, and 4 bases had no gene match. CDR1 and CDR2 (germline): SGHRS, YFSETQ. The CDR3 is 16 residues long. In nucleotides, the CDR3 is TGCGCCAGCAGCTTAGGGACTAGCGGGAGCAGCTACGAGCAGTACTTC. It specifies CASSLGTSGSSYEQYF.

Ten or more counts support this clonotype. The chain has TRBV30 and TRBJ2-3; D may be TRBD2 (6 bases). Trimming shortened V by 5 bases and J by 5 bases, and 14 bases separated the two germline ends. There are 13 residues in the CDR3. The germline V gene has CDR1 GTSNPN and CDR2 SVGIG (reference sequence). CDR3 nucleotides: TGTGCCTGGGGACCGGGGGTTGGAGATACGCAGTATTTT. Translating gives CAWGPGVGDTQYF.

At least ten counts were recorded for this clonotype. This chain joins TRBV20-1 and TRBJ2-7, with 10 bases matching TRBD1. With 3 bases clipped from V and 5 bases from J, the junction kept 4 bases outside the gene matches. CDR1 is DFQATT, CDR2 SNEGSKA, per germline (reference sequence). The CDR3 runs 13 residues. CDR3 in amino acids: CSARTGGPNEQYF. In nucleotides, the CDR3 is TGCAGTGCTAGGACAGGGGGCCCCAACGAGCAGTACTTC.

This clonotype was seen at least ten times. This chain joins TRBV5-1 and TRBJ1-4; D remains unclear. The CDR3 contains 14 residues. Germline values: CDR1 SGHRS, CDR2 YFSETQ. The V and J ends lost 2 bases and 0 bases respectively, with 5 bases between them. The CDR3 DNA follows: TGCGCCAGCAGCTTAGATGCAACTAATGAAAAACTGTTTTTT. It is translated as CASSLDATNEKLFF.

About this clonotype: A much bigger clone sits one base away, suggesting this may be a read error. This chain links TRBV5-1 with TRBJ2-5; D is perhaps TRBD2 (6 bases). The CDR3 totals 16 residues. V lost 0 bases to trimming and J lost 1 base, with 13 bases between them. Germline assignment: CDR1 SGHRS and CDR2 YFSETQ. DNA of the CDR3: TGCGCCAGCAGCTTGGAAGCAGTGGGGGGCCAAGAGACCCAGTACTTC. Translated, it gives CASSLEAVGGQETQYF.

In this sample, this clonotype turned up many times. The genes are TRBV20-1 and TRBJ2-2; no clear D. CDR1 and CDR2 (germline): DFQATT, SNEGSKA (reference sequence). The CDR3 is 16 residues long. V lost 0 bases and J 2 bases, leaving 13 bases between the germline ends. The CDR3 bases are TGCAGTGCTAGAGATCGAAAGACAATAAACACCGGGGAGCTGTTTTTT. As protein: CSARDRKTINTGELFF.

This clonotype was observed a handful of times. The CDR3 spells CASSLWAGGPYEQYF. The CDR3 DNA sequence: TGTGCCAGCAGTTTATGGGCGGGAGGTCCCTACGAGCAGTACTTC. This chain uses TRBV27 with TRBJ2-7; 8 nucleotides agree with TRBD2. V lost 1 base and J lost 2; bases outside the gene matches: 4. Germline loops: CDR1 MNHEY, CDR2 SMNVEV (reference sequence). The CDR3 is 15 residues long.

Many counts were recorded for this clonotype. The V and J genes are TRBV12-3 or TRBV12-4 and TRBJ2-7; the match to TRBD1 covers 9 bases. The J segment lost 3 bases and the V segment lost 3 bases, leaving 6 bases of the junction unmatched. The CDR3 contains 15 residues. The CDR3 sequence: CASSFVPGQGYEQYF. The DNA for the CDR3 is TGTGCCAGCAGTTTTGTCCCGGGACAGGGCTACGAGCAGTACTTC.

This clonotype was recorded many times. The chain has TRBV20-1 and TRBJ2-3; the match to TRBD2 covers 8 bases. Per germline, CDR1 DFQATT and CDR2 SNEGSKA (reference sequence). CDR3 length: 14 amino acids. V was clipped by 6 bases and J by 11 bases; unmatched bases: 16. CDR3 nucleotide sequence: TGCAGTGCCCCCAAGGCCAGCGGGGCGGGGGGGCAGTATTTT. Its translation: CSAPKASGAGGQYF.

This clonotype is medium-sized within its sample. The rearrangement joins TRBV7-8 to TRBJ2-6, with TRBD1 matching 10 bases. Per germline, CDR1 SGHVS and CDR2 FQNEAQ. The trim removed 5 bases at V and 11 bases at J, leaving 6 bases unmatched. The CDR3 totals 14 residues. The CDR3 sequence is CASSQGDRGYVLTF. The CDR3 nucleotides are TGTGCCAGCAGCCAGGGGGACAGGGGATACGTCCTGACTTTC.

Ten or more counts support this clonotype. V usage is TRBV3-1 and J usage is TRBJ1-1; no clear D gene. CDR1 is LGHDT, CDR2 YNNKEL, per germline (reference sequence). This CDR3 spans 15 amino acids. The ends were cut back, 0 bases at V and 0 bases at J, with 8 bases in the middle. In DNA form, the CDR3 reads TGTGCCAGCAGCCAAGATCAGTACATGAACACTGAAGCTTTCTTT. The encoded protein is CASSQDQYMNTEAFF.

Ten or more counts support this clonotype. The chain uses TRBV6-6 and TRBJ2-7, with D tentatively TRBD2 (6 bases). In germline, CDR1 is MNHNY, CDR2 SVGAGI (reference sequence). This CDR3 is built from 15 residues. Between the trimmed V and J ends, which lost 5 bases and 4 bases, there was a span of 18 bases. The CDR3 loop is CASSPPGTGDYEQYF. CDR3 bases: TGTGCCAGCAGTCCCCCCGGGACGGGGGATTACGAGCAGTACTTC.

Regarding this clonotype: Mismatch with germline at one junction end may stem from a read error. The chain couples TRBV5-1 to TRBJ2-3; D uncertain. The CDR3 length is 13 residues. CDR1 SGHRS and CDR2 YFSETQ come from the germline V gene. The CDR3 DNA reads TGCGCCAGCTGCTGGATAGGCACATATACGCAGTATTTT. Amino acid sequence: CASCWIGTYTQYF.

On this clonotype itself: One junction end does not reproduce the germline sequence, and a read error may be involved. The chain uses TRBV6-5 and TRBJ1-4; possibly TRBD1 for D (5 bases). The CDR3 extends over 14 amino acids. CDR1 is MNHEY and CDR2 is SVGAGI in the germline V gene. The CDR3 nucleotides are TGTGCCAGTACTCGGTGGGGCGGAAAGGAAAGACTGTTTTTT. Translating gives CASTRWGGKERLFF.

This clonotype has ten or more counts. The V gene is TRBV9, the J gene TRBJ2-3; 10 bases are a match to TRBD2. V lost 6 bases and J lost 4; bases outside the gene matches: 8. Germline CDR1 SGDLS, CDR2 YYNGEE. CDR3 length equals 15 residues. The CDR3 DNA reads as TGTGCCAGCAATCCTAGCGGGAGTTTTGCAGATACGCAGTATTTT. It encodes CASNPSGSFADTQYF.